This T cell receptor beta chain was identified during a study of T-cell reconstitution after alpha-beta-depleted transplantation in children. Overall study results and limits: Where alpha-beta T cells came from about two months after transplant was reportedly several hundred expanded graft clones. Diversity of TCRbeta at day 60 was high in some patients, arising from surviving recipient T cells and thymic progenitors. It was newly produced T cells that mostly accounted for T-cell counts and diversity one year after transplant.

As regards this clonotype: Its matching antigen is unknown.

Preparing the TCRbeta library involved the use of unique molecular identifiers. TCRdb analysed the PCR reads with MiXCR anew, one entry per CDR3 protein. The table has about 78,000 distinct CDR3 sequences, roughly an eighth seen once. Source: PBMCs, mostly from graft donor cells, taken 180 days after TCRalphabeta/CD19-depleted stem cell transplant. This TCR derives from a male patient aged 2 to 9 who had a stem cell transplant for acute lymphoblastic leukemia, so the T cells may come from the graft donor.

The CDR3 DNA sequence: TGTGCCAGTAGTGCCCGACCGAGCACCGGGGAGCTGTTTTTT. This encodes CASSARPSTGELFF. The rearrangement links TRBV19 to TRBJ2-2, with unresolved D. Germline-derived CDR1 and CDR2 are LNHDA and SQIVND (reference sequence). V was clipped by 5 bases and J by 4 bases, with 11 bases between them. This CDR3 region has 14 residues. Together with reference TRBV19 and TRBJ2-2, the CDR3 gives the full variable domain: DGGITQSPKYLFRKEGQNVTLSCEQNLNHDAMYWYRQDPGQGLRLIYYSQIVNDFQKGDIAEGYSVSREKKESFPLTVTSAQKNPTAFYLCASSARPSTGELFFGEGSRLTVL.